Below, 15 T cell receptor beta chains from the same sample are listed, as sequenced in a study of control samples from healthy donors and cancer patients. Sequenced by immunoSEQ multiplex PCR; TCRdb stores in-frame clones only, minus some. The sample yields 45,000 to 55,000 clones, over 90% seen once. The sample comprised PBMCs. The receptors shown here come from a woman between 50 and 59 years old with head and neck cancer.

The CDR3 DNA reads as TGTGCCTGGAGTGTAGGGACAGGTTATCAAGAGACCCAGTACTTC. This gives the protein CAWSVGTGYQETQYF. The chain has TRBV30 and TRBJ2-5; TRBD1 matches at 8 bases. Germline V gene sequence: CDR1 GTSNPN, CDR2 SVGIG (reference sequence). J gave up 2 bases and V 0 bases, and 5 bases lay outside the gene matches. The CDR3 has 15 amino acids.

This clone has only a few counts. CDR3 in amino acids: CASSYDGAGPQHF. As DNA, the CDR3 is TGTGCCAGCAGTTACGACGGTGCGGGGCCCCAGCATTTT. The V call is TRBV6-2 or TRBV6-3, the J call TRBJ1-5; D unresolved. Germline values: CDR1 MNHEY, CDR2 SVGEGT. V lost 2 bases and J 9 bases, leaving 11 bases between the germline ends. The CDR3 has 13 amino acids.

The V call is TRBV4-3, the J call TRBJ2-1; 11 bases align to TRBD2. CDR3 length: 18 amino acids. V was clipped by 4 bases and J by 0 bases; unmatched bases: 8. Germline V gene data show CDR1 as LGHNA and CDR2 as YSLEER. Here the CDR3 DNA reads TGCGCCAGCAGCCTGGGACTAGCGGCAAGGAGCTCCTACAATGAGCAGTTCTTC. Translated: CASSLGLAARSSYNEQFF.

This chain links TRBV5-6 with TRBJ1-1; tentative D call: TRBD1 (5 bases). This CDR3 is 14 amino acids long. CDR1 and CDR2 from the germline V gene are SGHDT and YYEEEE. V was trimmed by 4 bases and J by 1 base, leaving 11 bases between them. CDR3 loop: CASSRGRGNTEAFF. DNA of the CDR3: TGTGCCAGCAGCCGGGGACGAGGGAACACTGAAGCTTTCTTT.

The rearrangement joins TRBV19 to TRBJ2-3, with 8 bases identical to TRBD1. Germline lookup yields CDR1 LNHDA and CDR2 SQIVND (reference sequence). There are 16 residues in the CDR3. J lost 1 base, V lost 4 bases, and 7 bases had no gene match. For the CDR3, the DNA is TGTGCCAGTAGTAGGGGCCCGGGACAGGGCACAGATACGCAGTATTTT. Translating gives CASSRGPGQGTDTQYF.

The CDR3 DNA follows: TGTGCCAGCAGTGATGTGGCGGGGGGATGGGGAGAGACCCAGTACTTC. Its translation is CASSDVAGGWGETQYF. This chain links TRBV2 with TRBJ2-5; 8 bases match TRBD2. J was trimmed by 4 bases and V by 3 bases; bases with no gene match: 10. CDR1 is SNHLY and CDR2 is FYNNEI in the germline V gene. This CDR3 region has 16 residues.

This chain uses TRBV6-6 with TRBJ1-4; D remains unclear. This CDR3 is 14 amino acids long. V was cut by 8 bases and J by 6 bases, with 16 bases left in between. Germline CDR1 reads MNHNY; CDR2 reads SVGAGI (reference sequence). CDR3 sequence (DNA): TGTGCCAGCGGCCTTCGGGTACGTGATGAAAAACTGTTTTTT. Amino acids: CASGLRVRDEKLFF.

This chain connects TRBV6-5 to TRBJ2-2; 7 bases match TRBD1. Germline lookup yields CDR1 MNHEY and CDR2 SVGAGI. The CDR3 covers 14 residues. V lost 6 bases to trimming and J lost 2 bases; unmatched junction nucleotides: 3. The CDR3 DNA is TGTGCCAGCAGGGGGGACAGCAACACCGGGGAGCTGTTTTTT. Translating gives CASRGDSNTGELFF.

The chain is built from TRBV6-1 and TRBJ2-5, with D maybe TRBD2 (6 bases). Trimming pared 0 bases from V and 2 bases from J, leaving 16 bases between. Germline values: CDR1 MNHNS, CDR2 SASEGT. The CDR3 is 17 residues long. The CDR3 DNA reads TGTGCCAGCAGTGAAGCCGTTCGGTCCGGGGGTCAAGAGACCCAGTACTTC. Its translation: CASSEAVRSGGQETQYF.

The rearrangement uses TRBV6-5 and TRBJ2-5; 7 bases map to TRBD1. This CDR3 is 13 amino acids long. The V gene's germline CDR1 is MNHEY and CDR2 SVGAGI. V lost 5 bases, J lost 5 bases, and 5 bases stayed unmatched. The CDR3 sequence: CASSRARGETQYF. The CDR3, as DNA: TGTGCCAGCAGTCGAGCCAGGGGGGAGACCCAGTACTTC.

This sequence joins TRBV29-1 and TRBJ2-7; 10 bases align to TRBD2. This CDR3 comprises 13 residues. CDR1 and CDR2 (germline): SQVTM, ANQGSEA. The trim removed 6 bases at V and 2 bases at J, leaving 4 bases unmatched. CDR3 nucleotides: TGCAGCGTGCGGACTAGCGGAGCCTACGAGCAGTACTTC. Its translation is CSVRTSGAYEQYF.

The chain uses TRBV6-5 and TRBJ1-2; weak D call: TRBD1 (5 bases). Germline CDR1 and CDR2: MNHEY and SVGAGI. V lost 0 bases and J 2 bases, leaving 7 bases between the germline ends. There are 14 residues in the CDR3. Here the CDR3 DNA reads TGTGCCAGCAGTTACTCTGGGGGGAACTATGGCTACACCTTC. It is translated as CASSYSGGNYGYTF.

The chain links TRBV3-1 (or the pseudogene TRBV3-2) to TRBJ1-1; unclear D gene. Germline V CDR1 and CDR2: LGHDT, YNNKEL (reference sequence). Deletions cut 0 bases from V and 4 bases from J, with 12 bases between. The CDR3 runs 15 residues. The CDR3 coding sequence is TGTGCCAGCAGCCAAGATCGTCGAGGGTTCACTGAAGCTTTCTTT. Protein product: CASSQDRRGFTEAFF.

In nucleotides, the CDR3 is TGTGCCAGTAGTAGGACGACAAATTGGGGCAAAAATTCACCCCTCCACTTT. Translating gives CASSRTTNWGKNSPLHF. V is TRBV19 and J is TRBJ1-6; possibly TRBD1 for D (5 bases). The ends were cut back, 4 bases at V and 7 bases at J, with 20 bases in the middle. From germline, CDR1 is LNHDA and CDR2 SQIVND (reference sequence). CDR3 length: 17 amino acids.

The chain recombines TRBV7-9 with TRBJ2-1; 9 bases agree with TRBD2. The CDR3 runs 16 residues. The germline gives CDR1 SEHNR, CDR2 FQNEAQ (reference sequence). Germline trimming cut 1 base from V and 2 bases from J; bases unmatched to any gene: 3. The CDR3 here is CASSLEASGAYNEQFF. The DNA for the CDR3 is TGTGCCAGCAGCTTAGAGGCTAGCGGGGCCTACAATGAGCAGTTCTTC.